The TCR beta chain described here comes from a study of cytomegalovirus exposure and HLA in healthy donors. The CDR3 has 16 amino acids. Germline assignment: CDR1 SGDLS and CDR2 YYNGEE. After removal of 4 bases from V and 3 bases from J, the junction contained 7 bases not matched to a gene. Study-wide points: Some TCR beta chains (more than 150 of them) were listed as cytomegalovirus-associated. An analysis that was carried out later associated 16,000 or so TCR beta sequences with HLA alleles at 0.05 false discovery rate. Most of the TCR beta V segments (in an earlier analysis) were productive either about 87% or about 30% of the time.

About this clone: No antigen is known for it.

The primer mix had 60 Vbeta and 13 Jbeta primers. Profiled with immunoSEQ multiplex PCR; TCRdb holds only in-frame clones, not every one. The table lists about 110,000 clones. J is TRBJ2-1 and V is TRBV9; 10 nucleotides align to TRBD2. The sequence was obtained from a man aged 35 to 55 in good health and CMV-seropositive. The sample comprised PBMCs. CDR3 residues: CASSLGGTSVYNEQFF. As DNA, the CDR3 is TGTGCCAGCAGCCTAGGCGGGACTAGCGTCTACAATGAGCAGTTCTTC.